This TCR beta chain is from a study of T-cell reconstitution after alpha-beta-depleted transplantation in children. As concerns this clonotype: Its antigen remains unidentified.

Researchers prepared the TCRbeta library using unique molecular identifiers, the study reports. A single record per CDR3 protein comes from TCRdb applying MiXCR to the PCR reads. The table records 610,000 or so distinct CDR3 sequences, over 25% of them present only once. Study results and caveats: Newly produced T cells mostly accounted for T-cell counts and diversity one year post-transplant.

Material: PBMCs, obtained before TCRalphabeta/CD19-depleted stem cell transplant. This sequence originates from a boy less than two years old with Wiskott-Aldrich syndrome, due to receive a stem cell transplant.

CDR3 sequence reads: CASSLTRGHEQFF. The CDR3 DNA sequence: TGTGCCAGCAGCTTAACCAGGGGTCATGAGCAGTTCTTC. V usage is TRBV7-3 and J usage is TRBJ2-1; tentatively, D is TRBD1 (6 bases). Trimming took 0 bases from V and 8 from J, leaving 8 bases between them. The CDR3 consists of 13 residues. CDR1 and CDR2 from the germline V gene are SGHTA and FQGTGA.